These 2 T cell receptor beta chains were all obtained from the same sample, sequenced in a study of shared clonotypes between healthy human individuals. The protocol was immunoSEQ multiplex PCR, while the TCRdb copy is restricted to in-frame clones and leaves out a portion. The repertoire consists of about 2.1 million clones, with about 93% occurring once and the leading ten covering 1.5% to 2%. Naive CD8 cells lacked CD45RO and underwent positive selection for CCR7, leaving out terminally differentiated effector memory CD45RA+ cells. Input material: naive CD8+ T cells from PBMCs. The source of these receptors is a young man in good health. Some clones in this sample may be carry-over from other donors' samples.

The V gene is TRBV28, the J gene TRBJ2-7, with a possible D match to TRBD1 (6 bases). The CDR3 runs 15 residues. V shed 6 bases and J shed 4 bases, with 19 bases lying between them. Germline-derived CDR1 and CDR2 are MDHEN and SYDVKM. As DNA, the CDR3 is TGTGCCAGCAGGCCGCGACAGGCCCGATGGTACGAGCAGTACTTC. Its translation is CASRPRQARWYEQYF.

The chain recombines TRBV14 with TRBJ2-1; D may match TRBD1 or TRBD2 (5 bases each). The germline V gene has CDR1 SGHDN and CDR2 FVKESK. Trimming took off 4 bases at V and 12 bases at J, with 13 bases between the two ends. This CDR3 spans 12 amino acids. CDR3 sequence (DNA): TGTGCCAGCAGCCCCCCGGGGCAGGTGCAGTTCTTC. Protein sequence: CASSPPGQVQFF.